This TCR beta chain originates from a study of shared clonotypes between healthy human individuals. General study findings and limits: The study found about 5% of naive CD4 clonotypes shared across four donors.

On this clone: As yet, its antigen is unknown.

CD8 cells classed as naive were CD45RO-negative and positively selected for CCR7, excluding terminally differentiated effector memory CD45RA+ cells. The table came from immunoSEQ multiplex PCR; TCRdb's copy has only in-frame clones and leaves some out. The sample yields about 1,900,000 clones, about 94% seen once. Sample: naive CD8+ T cells sorted from blood. This TCR was recovered from a young man in good health.

This CDR3 is CASSIAGLDEKLFF. CDR3 DNA sequence: TGTGCCAGTAGTATAGCTGGCTTGGATGAAAAACTGTTTTTT. The rearrangement uses TRBV19 and TRBJ1-4; D is ambiguous. Trimming removed 1 base from V and 6 bases from J, with 9 bases in between. CDR3 length equals 14 residues. Germline V gene sequence: CDR1 LNHDA, CDR2 SQIVND (reference sequence).